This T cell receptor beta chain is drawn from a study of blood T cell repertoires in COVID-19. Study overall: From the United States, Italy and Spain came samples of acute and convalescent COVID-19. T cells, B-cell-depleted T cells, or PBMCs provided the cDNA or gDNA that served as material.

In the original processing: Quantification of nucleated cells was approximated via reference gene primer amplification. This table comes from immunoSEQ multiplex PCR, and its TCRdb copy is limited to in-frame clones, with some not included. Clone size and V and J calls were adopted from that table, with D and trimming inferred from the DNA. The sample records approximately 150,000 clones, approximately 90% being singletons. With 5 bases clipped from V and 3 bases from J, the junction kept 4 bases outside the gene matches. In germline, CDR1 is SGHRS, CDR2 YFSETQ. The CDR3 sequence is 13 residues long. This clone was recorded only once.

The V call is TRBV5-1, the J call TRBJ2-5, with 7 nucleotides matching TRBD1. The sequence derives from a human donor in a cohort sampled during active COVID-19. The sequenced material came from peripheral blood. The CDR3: CASRWGTEETQYF. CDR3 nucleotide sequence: TGCGCCAGCAGGTGGGGGACAGAAGAGACCCAGTACTTC.